This T cell receptor beta chain was captured in a study of blood T cell repertoires in COVID-19. Across the study: Sites across the United States, Italy and Spain contributed samples from acute and convalescent COVID-19.

A case of COVID-19 had been met by exposed participants within 2 weeks before study entry. CDR3 size: 14 residues. Trimming took off 7 bases at V and 0 bases at J, with 11 bases between the two ends. Germline values: CDR1 SGDLS, CDR2 YYNGEE. Per the original data handling: Amplification with reference gene primers provided the estimates of nucleated cell counts. Sequencing used immunoSEQ multiplex PCR; TCRdb keeps in-frame clones, though not all of them. The DNA was the basis for D and trimming; V, J and clone size are from that table. The sample has a few hundred thousand clones, about nine tenths seen once; the top ten hold under 1.2%.

The origin of this receptor is a woman aged 25 to 45 who had been exposed to COVID-19. The genes are TRBV9 and TRBJ2-1; a weak D match, TRBD2 (6 bases). Sequencing was performed on PBMCs or T cells enriched from blood (not recorded which). Written as DNA, the CDR3 is TGTGCCAGCGCCTCGGGAGTCTCCTACAATGAGCAGTTCTTC. As protein: CASASGVSYNEQFF.